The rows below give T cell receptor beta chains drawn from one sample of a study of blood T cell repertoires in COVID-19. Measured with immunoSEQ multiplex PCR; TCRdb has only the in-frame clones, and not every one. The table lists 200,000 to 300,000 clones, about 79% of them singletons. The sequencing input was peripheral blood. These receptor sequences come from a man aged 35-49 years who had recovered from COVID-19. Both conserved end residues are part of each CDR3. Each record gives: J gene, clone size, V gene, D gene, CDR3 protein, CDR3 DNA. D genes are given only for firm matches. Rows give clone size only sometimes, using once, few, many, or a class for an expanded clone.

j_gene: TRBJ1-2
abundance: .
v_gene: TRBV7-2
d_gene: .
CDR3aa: CASSLGGLGYTF
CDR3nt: TGTGCCAGCAGCTTAGGGGGCCTCGGCTACACCTTC

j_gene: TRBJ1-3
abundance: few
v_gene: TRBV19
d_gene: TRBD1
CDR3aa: CASSPRGQGTGNTIYF
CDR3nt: TGTGCCAGTAGCCCTCGAGGACAGGGGACTGGAAACACCATATATTTT

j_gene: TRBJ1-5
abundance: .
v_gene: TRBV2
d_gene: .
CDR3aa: CASSSEYGQPQHF
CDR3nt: TGTGCCAGCAGTAGCGAGTACGGTCAGCCCCAGCATTTT

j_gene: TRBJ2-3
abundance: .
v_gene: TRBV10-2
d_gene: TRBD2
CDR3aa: CASSGTSGIMGTDTQYF
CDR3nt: TGCGCCAGCTCCGGGACTAGCGGGATTATGGGCACAGATACGCAGTATTTT

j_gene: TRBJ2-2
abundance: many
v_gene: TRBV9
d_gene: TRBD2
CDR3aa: CASSVAAGGTTGELFF
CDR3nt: TGTGCCAGCAGCGTAGCAGCGGGGGGGACAACCGGGGAGCTGTTTTTT

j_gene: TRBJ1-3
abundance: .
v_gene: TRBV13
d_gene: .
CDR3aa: CASSSMRNSGNTIYF
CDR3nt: TGTGCCAGCAGCTCCATGAGAAACTCTGGAAACACCATATATTTT

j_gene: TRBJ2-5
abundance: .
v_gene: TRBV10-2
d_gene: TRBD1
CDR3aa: CASSEINRGGETQYF
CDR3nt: TGCGCCAGCAGTGAGATTAACAGGGGTGGCGAGACCCAGTACTTC

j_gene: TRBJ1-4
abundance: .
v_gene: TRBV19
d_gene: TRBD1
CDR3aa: CASSNRGGEKLFF
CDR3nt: TGTGCCAGTAGTAACAGGGGGGGTGAAAAACTGTTTTTT

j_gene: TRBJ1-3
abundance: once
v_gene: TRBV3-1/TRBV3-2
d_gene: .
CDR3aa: CASSQAQNTIYF
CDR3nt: TGTGCCAGCAGCCAAGCCCAAAACACCATATATTTT

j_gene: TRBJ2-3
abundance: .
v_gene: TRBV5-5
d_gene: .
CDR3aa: CASSLADTQYF
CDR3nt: TGTGCCAGCAGCTTGGCGGATACGCAGTATTTT

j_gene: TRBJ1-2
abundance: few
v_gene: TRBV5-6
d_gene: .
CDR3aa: CASSLADYGYTF
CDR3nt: TGTGCCAGCAGCTTGGCAGACTATGGCTACACCTTC

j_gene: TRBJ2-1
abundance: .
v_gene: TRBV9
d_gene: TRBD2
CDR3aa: CASSAGTSVYNEQFF
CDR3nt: TGTGCCAGCAGCGCCGGGACTAGCGTGTACAATGAGCAGTTCTTC

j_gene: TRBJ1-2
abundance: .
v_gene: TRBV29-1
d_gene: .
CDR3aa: CSVDPQIDGYTF
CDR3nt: TGCAGCGTTGACCCCCAAATTGATGGCTACACCTTC

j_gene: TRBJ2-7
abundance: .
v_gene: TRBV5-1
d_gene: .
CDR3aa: CASSWTANYEQYF
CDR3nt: TGCGCCAGCAGTTGGACAGCAAACTACGAGCAGTACTTC

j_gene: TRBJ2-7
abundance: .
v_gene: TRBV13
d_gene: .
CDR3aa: CASRAWDTPIEQYF
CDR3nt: TGTGCCAGCAGGGCCTGGGACACCCCCATCGAGCAGTACTTC

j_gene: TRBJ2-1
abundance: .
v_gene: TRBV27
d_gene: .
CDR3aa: CASSSGTHNEQFF
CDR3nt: TGTGCCAGCAGTTCCGGGACTCACAATGAGCAGTTCTTC

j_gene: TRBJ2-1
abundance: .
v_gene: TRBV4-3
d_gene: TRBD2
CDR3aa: CASSLLSGPKYNEQFF
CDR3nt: TGCGCCAGCAGCCTACTTAGCGGGCCCAAATACAATGAGCAGTTCTTC

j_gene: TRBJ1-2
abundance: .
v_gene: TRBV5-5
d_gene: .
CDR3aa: CASSLGTHYGYTF
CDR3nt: TGTGCCAGCAGCTTGGGGACTCACTATGGCTACACCTTC

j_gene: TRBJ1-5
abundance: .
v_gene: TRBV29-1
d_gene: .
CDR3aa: CSVVVQYNQPQHF
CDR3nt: TGCAGCGTTGTTGTACAGTACAATCAGCCCCAGCATTTT

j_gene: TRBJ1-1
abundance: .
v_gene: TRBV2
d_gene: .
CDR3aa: CASREGRSEAFF
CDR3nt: TGTGCCAGCAGGGAGGGACGTAGTGAAGCTTTCTTT

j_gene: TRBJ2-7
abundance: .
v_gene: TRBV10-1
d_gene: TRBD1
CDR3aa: CASSQSGTGPREQYF
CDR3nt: TGCGCCAGCAGCCAGTCCGGGACAGGGCCCAGGGAGCAGTACTTC

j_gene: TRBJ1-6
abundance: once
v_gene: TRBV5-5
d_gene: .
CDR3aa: CASSGPHRDFNSPLHF
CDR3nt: TGTGCCAGCAGCGGACCTCACAGGGATTTTAATTCACCCCTCCACTTT

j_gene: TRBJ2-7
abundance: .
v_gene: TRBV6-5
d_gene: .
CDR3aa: CASSFSPGVSYEQYF
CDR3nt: TGTGCCAGCAGTTTCTCGCCGGGGGTTTCCTACGAGCAGTACTTC

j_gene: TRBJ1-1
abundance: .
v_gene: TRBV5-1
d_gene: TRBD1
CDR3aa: CASSKGTGHTEAFF
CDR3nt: TGCGCCAGCAGCAAAGGGACAGGGCACACTGAAGCTTTCTTT

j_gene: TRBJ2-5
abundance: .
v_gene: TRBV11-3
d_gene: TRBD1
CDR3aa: CASSLGTGEEETQYF
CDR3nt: TGTGCCAGCAGCTTAGGGACAGGGGAGGAGGAGACCCAGTACTTC

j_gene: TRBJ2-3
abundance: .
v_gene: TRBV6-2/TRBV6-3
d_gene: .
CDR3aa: CASSYGAARLTSTDTQYF
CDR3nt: TGTGCCAGCAGTTACGGTGCGGCGCGTTTAACTAGCACAGATACGCAGTATTTT

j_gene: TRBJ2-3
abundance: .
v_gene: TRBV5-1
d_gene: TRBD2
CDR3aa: CASSAERTSIVDTQYF
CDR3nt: TGCGCCAGCAGCGCGGAACGGACTAGCATTGTGGATACGCAGTATTTT

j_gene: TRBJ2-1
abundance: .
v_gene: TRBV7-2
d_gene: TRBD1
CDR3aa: CASSIRTGGYNEQFF
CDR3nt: TGTGCCAGCAGCATCAGGACAGGGGGCTACAATGAGCAGTTCTTC

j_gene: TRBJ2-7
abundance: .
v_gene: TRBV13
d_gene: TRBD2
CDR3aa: CASSPTVGGRYEQYF
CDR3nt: TGTGCCAGCAGCCCCACAGTGGGGGGGAGATACGAGCAGTACTTC

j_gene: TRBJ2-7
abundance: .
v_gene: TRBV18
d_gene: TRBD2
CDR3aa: CASSPSGLTSYEQYF
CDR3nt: TGTGCCAGCTCACCTTCGGGACTAACCTCCTACGAGCAGTACTTC

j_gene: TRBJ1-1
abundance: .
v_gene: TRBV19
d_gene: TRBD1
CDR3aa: CASSTGGRTEAFF
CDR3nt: TGTGCCAGTAGTACAGGGGGCCGGACTGAAGCTTTCTTT

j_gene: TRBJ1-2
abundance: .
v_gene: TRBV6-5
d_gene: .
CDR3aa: CASSYSRGWVAYGYTF
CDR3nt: TGTGCCAGCAGTTACTCGAGGGGGTGGGTTGCGTATGGCTACACCTTC

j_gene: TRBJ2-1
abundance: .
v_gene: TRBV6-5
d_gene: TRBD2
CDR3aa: CASSLRTSGNEQFF
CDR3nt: TGTGCCAGCAGCCTCCGGACTAGCGGCAATGAGCAGTTCTTC

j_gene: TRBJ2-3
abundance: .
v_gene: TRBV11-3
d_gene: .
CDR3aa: CASSLASDSITTQYF
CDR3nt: TGTGCCAGCAGCTTAGCCTCCGACTCCATAACTACGCAGTATTTT

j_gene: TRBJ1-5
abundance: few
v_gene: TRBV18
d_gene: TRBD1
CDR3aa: CASSPETGGVGSGNQPQHF
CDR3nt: TGTGCCAGCTCACCAGAGACAGGGGGCGTTGGATCGGGCAATCAGCCCCAGCATTTT

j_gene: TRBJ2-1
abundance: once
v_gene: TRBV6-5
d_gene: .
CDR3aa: CASSYSAGRQFF
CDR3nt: TGTGCCAGCAGTTACTCTGCAGGCCGACAGTTCTTC

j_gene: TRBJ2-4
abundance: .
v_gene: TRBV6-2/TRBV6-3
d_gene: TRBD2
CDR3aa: CASSYVAGGPVGRNIQYF
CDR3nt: TGTGCCAGCAGTTACGTAGCGGGAGGGCCCGTAGGGAGAAACATTCAGTACTTC

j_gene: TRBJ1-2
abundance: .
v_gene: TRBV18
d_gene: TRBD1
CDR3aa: CASSQDRTGYTF
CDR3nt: TGTGCCAGCTCACAGGACAGGACTGGCTACACCTTC

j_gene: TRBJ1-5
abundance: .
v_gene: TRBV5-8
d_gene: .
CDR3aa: CASSPPELLNQPQHF
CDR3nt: TGTGCCAGCAGCCCACCGGAGCTGTTAAATCAGCCCCAGCATTTT

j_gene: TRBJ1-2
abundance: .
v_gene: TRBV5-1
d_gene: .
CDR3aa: CASSLERGGYTF
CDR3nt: TGCGCCAGCAGCTTGGAGCGGGGTGGCTACACCTTC